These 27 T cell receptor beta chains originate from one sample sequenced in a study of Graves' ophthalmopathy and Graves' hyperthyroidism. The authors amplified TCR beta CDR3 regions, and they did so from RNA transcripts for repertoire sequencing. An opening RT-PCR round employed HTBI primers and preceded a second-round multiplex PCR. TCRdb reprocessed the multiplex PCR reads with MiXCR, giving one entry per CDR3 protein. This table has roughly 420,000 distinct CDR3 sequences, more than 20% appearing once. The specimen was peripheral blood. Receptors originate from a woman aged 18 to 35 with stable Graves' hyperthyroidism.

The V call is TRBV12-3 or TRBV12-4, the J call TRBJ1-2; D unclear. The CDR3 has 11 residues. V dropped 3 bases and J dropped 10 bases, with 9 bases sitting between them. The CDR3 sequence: CASSFLRSYTF. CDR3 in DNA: TGTGCCAGCAGTTTTCTCCGATCCTACACCTTC.

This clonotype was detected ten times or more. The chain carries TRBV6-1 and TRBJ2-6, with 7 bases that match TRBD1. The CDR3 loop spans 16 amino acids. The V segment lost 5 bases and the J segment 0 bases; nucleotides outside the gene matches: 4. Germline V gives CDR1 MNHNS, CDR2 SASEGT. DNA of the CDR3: TGTGCCAGCAGTCGGGACAGATCCTCTGGGGCCAACGTCCTGACTTTC. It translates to CASSRDRSSGANVLTF.

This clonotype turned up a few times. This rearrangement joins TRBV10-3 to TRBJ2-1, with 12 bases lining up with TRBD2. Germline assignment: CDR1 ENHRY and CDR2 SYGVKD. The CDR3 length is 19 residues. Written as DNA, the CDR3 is TGTGCACCCAACGGAAAACTAGCGGGAGGACCTAGCTCCTACAATGAGCAGTTCTTC. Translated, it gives CAPNGKLAGGPSSYNEQFF.

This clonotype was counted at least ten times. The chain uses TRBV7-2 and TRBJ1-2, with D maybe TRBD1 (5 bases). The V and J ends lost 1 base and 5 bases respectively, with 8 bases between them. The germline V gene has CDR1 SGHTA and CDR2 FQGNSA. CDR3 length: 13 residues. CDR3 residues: CASSLGGRYGYTF. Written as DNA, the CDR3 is TGTGCCAGCAGCTTAGGGGGACGGTATGGCTACACCTTC.

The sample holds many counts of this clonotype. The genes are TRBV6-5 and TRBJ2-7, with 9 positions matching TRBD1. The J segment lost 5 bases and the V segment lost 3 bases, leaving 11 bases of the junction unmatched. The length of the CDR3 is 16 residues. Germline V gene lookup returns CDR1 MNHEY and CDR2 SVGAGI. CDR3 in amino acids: CASSYTPGQGLHEQYF. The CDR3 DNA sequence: TGTGCCAGCAGTTATACACCGGGACAGGGCCTCCACGAGCAGTACTTC.

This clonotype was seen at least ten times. The CDR3 sequence: CSARDTGTGGSYEQYF. The CDR3 DNA reads as TGCAGTGCTAGAGATACCGGGACAGGGGGGAGCTACGAGCAGTACTTC. The V and J genes are TRBV20-1 and TRBJ2-7, with 11 bases that match TRBD1. The CDR3 has 16 residues. Germline V gene lookup returns CDR1 DFQATT and CDR2 SNEGSKA (reference sequence). Unmatched junction bases numbered 7, after V lost 0 bases and J lost 3 bases.

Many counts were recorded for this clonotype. The CDR3 nucleotides are TGCAGCGGGGAGGGGGCTGGAGAGACCCAGTACTTC. Translating gives CSGEGAGETQYF. The chain combines TRBV29-1 with TRBJ2-5; D may be TRBD1 or TRBD2 (7 bases each). V dropped 7 bases and J dropped 4 bases, with 13 bases sitting between them. The CDR3 totals 12 residues. The germline V gene has CDR1 SQVTM and CDR2 ANQGSEA.

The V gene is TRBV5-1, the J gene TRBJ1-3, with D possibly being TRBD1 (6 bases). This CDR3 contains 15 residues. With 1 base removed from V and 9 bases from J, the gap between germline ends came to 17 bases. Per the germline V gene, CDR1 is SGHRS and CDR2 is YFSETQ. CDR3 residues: CASSLWGASRSTIYF. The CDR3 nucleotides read TGCGCCAGCAGCTTGTGGGGGGCGAGCCGCAGCACCATATATTTT.

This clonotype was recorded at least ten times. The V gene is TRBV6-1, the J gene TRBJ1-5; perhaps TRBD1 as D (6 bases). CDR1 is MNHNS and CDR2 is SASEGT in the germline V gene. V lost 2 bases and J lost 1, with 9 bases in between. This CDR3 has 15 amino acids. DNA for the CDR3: TGTGCCAGCAGTGAACAAGGACAGAGCAATCAGCCCCAGCATTTT. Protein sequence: CASSEQGQSNQPQHF.

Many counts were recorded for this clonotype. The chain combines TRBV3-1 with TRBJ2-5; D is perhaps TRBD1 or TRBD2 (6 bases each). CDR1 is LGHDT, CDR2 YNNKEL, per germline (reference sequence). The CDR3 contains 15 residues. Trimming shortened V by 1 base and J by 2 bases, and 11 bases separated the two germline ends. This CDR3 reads CASSQGRGPQETQYF. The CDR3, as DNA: TGTGCCAGCAGCCAAGGCCGGGGGCCTCAAGAGACCCAGTACTTC.

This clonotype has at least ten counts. Here the CDR3 reads CASSAPGGSDTQYF. CDR3 nucleotides: TGTGCCAGCAGTGCCCCAGGGGGCTCAGATACGCAGTATTTT. The chain carries TRBV6-1 and TRBJ2-3, with 8 bases fitting TRBD1. This CDR3 comprises 14 residues. V lost 4 bases to trimming and J lost 4 bases; unmatched junction nucleotides: 4. The germline CDR1 and CDR2 sequences are MNHNS and SASEGT.

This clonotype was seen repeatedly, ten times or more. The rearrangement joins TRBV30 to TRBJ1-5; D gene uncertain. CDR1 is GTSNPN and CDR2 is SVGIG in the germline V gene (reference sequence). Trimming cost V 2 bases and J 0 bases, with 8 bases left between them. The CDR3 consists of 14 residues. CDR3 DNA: TGTGCCTGGAGTAAAATCAGTAGCAATCAGCCCCAGCATTTT. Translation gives CAWSKISSNQPQHF.

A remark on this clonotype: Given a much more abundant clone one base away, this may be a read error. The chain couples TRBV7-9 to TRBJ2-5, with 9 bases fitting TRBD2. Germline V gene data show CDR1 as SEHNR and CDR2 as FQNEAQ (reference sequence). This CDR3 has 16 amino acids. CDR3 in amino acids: CASSLGGAGGSETKYF. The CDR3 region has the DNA TGTGCCAGCAGCTTAGGTGGAGCGGGGGGTTCGGAGACCAAGTACTTC.

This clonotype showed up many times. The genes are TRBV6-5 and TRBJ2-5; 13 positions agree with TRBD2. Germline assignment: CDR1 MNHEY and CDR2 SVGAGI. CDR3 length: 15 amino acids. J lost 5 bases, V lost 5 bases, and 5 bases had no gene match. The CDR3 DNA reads TGTGCCAGCAGTCGCTGGACTAGCGGGAGTGAGACCCAGTACTTC. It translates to CASSRWTSGSETQYF.

The CDR3 sequence: CATSSGAGTGIIFEQYF. The DNA for the CDR3 is TGTGCCACCAGCAGTGGGGCCGGGACAGGGATCATCTTCGAGCAGTACTTC. This sequence joins TRBV15 and TRBJ2-7, with 9 bases identical to TRBD1. CDR1 LNHNV and CDR2 YYDKDF come from the germline V gene (reference sequence). The CDR3 is 17 residues long. J gave up 6 bases and V 3 bases, and 15 bases lay outside the gene matches.

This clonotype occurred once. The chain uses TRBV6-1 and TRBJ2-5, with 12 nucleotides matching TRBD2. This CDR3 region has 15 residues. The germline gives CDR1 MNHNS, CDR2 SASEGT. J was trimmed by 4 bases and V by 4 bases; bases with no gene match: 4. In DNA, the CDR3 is TGTGCCAGCAGTGTGCGACTAGCGGGGGCAGAGACCCAGTACTTC. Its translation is CASSVRLAGAETQYF.

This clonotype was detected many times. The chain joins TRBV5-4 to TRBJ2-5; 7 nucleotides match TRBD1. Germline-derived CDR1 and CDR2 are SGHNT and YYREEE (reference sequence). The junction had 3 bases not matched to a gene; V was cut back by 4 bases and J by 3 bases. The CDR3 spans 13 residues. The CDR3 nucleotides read TGTGCCAGCAGCCGACAGGGAGAAGAGACCCAGTACTTC. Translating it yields CASSRQGEETQYF.

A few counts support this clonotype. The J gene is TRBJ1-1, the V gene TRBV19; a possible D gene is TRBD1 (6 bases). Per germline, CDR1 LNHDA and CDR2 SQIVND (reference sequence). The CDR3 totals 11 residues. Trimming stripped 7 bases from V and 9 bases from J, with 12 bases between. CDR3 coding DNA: TGTGCCAGTATCAGAGGGGGAAAAGCTTTCTTT. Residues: CASIRGGKAFF.

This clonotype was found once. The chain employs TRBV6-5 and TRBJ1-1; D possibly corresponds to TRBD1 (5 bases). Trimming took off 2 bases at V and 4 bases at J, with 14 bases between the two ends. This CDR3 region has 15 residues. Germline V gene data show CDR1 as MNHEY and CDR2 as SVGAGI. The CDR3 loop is CASSYPRGPSTEAFF. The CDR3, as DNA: TGTGCCAGCAGTTACCCACGGGGACCCAGCACTGAAGCTTTCTTT.

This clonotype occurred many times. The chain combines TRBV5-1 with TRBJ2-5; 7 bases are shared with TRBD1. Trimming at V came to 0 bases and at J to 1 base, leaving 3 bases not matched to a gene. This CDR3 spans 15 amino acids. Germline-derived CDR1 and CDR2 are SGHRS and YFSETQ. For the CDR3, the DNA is TGCGCCAGCAGCTTGGGACGGACAGGCCAAGAGACCCAGTACTTC. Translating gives CASSLGRTGQETQYF.

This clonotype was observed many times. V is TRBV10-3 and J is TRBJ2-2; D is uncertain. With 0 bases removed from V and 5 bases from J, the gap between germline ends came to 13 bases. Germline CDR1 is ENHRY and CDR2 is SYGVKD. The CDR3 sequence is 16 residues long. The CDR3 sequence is CAISESPRVKTGELFF. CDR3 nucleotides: TGTGCCATCAGTGAGTCCCCGAGAGTTAAAACCGGGGAGCTGTTTTTT.

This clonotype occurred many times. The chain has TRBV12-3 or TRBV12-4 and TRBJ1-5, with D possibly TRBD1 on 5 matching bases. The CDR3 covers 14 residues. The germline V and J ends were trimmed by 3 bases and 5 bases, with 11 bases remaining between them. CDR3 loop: CASSFSAGYQPQHF. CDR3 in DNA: TGTGCCAGCAGTTTTTCGGCAGGGTATCAGCCCCAGCATTTT.

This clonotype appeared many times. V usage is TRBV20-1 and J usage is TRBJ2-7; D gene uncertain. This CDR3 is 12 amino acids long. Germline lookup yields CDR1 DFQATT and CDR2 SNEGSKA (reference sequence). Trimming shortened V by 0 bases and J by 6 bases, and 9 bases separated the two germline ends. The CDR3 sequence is CSARDGASEQYF. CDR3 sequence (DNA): TGCAGTGCTAGAGACGGTGCTAGCGAGCAGTACTTC.

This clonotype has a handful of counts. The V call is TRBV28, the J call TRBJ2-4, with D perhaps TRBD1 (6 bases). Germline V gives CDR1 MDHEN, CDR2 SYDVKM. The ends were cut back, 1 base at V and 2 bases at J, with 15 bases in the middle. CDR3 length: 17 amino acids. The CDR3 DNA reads TGTGCCAGCAGTTTATTCACCTTGGGGACATCCAAAAACATTCAGTACTTC. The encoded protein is CASSLFTLGTSKNIQYF.

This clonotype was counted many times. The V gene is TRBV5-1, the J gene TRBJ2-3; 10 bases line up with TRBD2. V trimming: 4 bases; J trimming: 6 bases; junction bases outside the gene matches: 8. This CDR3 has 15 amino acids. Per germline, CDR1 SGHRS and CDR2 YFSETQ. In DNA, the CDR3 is TGCGCCAGCAGCCGAACTAGCGGGGCAAGCGATACGCAGTATTTT. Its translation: CASSRTSGASDTQYF.

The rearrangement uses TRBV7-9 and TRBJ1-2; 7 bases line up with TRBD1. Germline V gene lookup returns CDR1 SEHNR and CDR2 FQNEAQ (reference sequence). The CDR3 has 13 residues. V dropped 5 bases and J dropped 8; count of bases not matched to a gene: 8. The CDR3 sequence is CASSLDRSRGYTF. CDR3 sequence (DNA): TGTGCCAGCAGCCTGGACAGGTCGCGGGGCTACACCTTC. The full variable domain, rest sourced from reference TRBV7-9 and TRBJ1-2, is DTGVSQNPRHKITKRGQNVTFRCDPISEHNRLYWYRQTLGQGPEFLTYFQNEAQLEKSRLLSDRFSAERPKGSFSTLEIQRTEQGDSAMYLCASSLDRSRGYTFGSGTRLTVV.

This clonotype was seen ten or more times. The CDR3 nucleotides are TGTGCCAGCAGCACCGGGACAGGGTCGAACACCGGGGAGCTGTTTTTT. Residues: CASSTGTGSNTGELFF. V gene TRBV7-8 combines with J gene TRBJ2-2, with 9 bases aligning to TRBD1. V dropped 5 bases and J dropped 0; count of bases not matched to a gene: 4. The CDR3 consists of 16 residues. Germline values: CDR1 SGHVS, CDR2 FQNEAQ.